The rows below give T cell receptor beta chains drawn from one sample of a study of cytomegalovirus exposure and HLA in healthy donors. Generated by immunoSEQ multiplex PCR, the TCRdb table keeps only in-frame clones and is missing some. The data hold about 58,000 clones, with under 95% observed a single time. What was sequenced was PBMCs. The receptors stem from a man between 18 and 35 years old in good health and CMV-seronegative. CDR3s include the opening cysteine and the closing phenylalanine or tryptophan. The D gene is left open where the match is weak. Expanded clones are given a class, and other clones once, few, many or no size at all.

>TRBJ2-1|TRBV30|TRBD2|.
TGTGCCACGGGACTAGCGGGAGGGGGCAATGAGCAGTTCTTC
CATGLAGGGNEQFF
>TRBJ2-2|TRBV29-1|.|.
TGCAGCGTTGAAGAACTAAGGCCCTTGAGGGAGAAACACCGGGGAGCTGTTTTT
CSVEELRPLREKHRGAVF
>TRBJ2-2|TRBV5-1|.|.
TGCGCCAGCAGCTTGCCCGGGACATCCAACACCGGGGAGCTGTTTTTT
CASSLPGTSNTGELFF
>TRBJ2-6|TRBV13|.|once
TGTGCCAGCAGTTTTAACTCTGGGGCCAACGTCCTGACTTTC
CASSFNSGANVLTF
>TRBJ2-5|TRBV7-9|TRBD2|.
TGTGCCAGCAGCCTAGGGGCTAGCGGGAGGATTCAAGAGACCCAGTACTTC
CASSLGASGRIQETQYF
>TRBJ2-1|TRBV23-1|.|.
TGCGCCAGCAGTCACTGGGGCACCTCCTACAATGAGCAGTTCTTC
CASSHWGTSYNEQFF
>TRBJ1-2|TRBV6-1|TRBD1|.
TGTGCCAGCGGCCCCGGGACAGTTTTATCATATGGCTACACCTTC
CASGPGTVLSYGYTF
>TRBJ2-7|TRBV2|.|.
TGTGCCAGCAGTCCTTTTTGGACAGAGACCTACGAGCAGTACTTC
CASSPFWTETYEQYF
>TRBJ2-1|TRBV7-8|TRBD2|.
TGTTCGGTAGCGGGAGGGCCGGGGGAGAATGAGCAGTTCTTC
CSVAGGPGENEQFF
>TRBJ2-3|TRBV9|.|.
TGTGCCAGCAGCGTAGTTTCTAGATGGACAGATACGCAGTATTTT
CASSVVSRWTDTQYF
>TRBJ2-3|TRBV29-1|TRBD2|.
TGCAGCGCCGGACTAGCGGCTAGCACAGATACGCAGTATTTT
CSAGLAASTDTQYF
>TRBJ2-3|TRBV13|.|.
TGTGCCAGCAGCTTCTTTCTGCGGGCGGAAAATACGCAGTATTTT
CASSFFLRAENTQYF
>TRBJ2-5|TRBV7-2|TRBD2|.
TGTGCCAGCAGCTTAGGCAGCGGGAGCCCGGCGACCCAGTACTTC
CASSLGSGSPATQYF
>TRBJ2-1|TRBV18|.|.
TGTGCCAGCTCCAGTAGGAGGGGTGATAACAATGAGCAGTTCTTC
CASSSRRGDNNEQFF
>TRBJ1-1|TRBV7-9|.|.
TGTGCCAGCAGACGTGCACAGGGATTGCACACTGAAGCTTTCTTT
CASRRAQGLHTEAFF
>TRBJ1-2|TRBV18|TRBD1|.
TGTGCCAGCTCACAACAGGGACAGTTGAGTGGGAACTATGGCTACACCTTC
CASSQQGQLSGNYGYTF
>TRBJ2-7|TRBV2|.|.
TGTGCCAGCAGCTTCACTTACGAGCAGTACTTC
CASSFTYEQYF
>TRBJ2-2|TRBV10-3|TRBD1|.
TGTGCCATCAGCACAGGGGACACCGGGGAGCTGTTTTTT
CAISTGDTGELFF
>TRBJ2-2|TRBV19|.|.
TGTGCCAGTAGTACGGGGAGAAACACCGGGGAGCTGTTTTTT
CASSTGRNTGELFF
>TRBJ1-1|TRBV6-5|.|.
TGTGCCAGCAGTTACGCGTGGGCGGGTACTGAAGCTTTCTTT
CASSYAWAGTEAFF
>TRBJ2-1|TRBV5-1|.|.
TGCGCCAGCAGCTTGGGTCTAGCTACCTACAATGAGCAGTTCTTC
CASSLGLATYNEQFF
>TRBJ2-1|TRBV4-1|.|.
TGCGCCAGCAGCCAAGGTGTAGCGTATAACAATGAGCAGTTCTTC
CASSQGVAYNNEQFF
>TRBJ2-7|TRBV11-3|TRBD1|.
TGTGCCAGCAGCCTCAAATACCGGGACAGGGGGCCCTTGAGCTCCTACGAGCAGTACTTC
CASSLKYRDRGPLSSYEQYF
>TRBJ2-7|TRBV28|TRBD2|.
TGTGCCAGCAGAAGCGGGATTTTTACCTACGAGCAGTACTTC
CASRSGIFTYEQYF
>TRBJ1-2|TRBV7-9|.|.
TGTGCCAGCAGCCTGACAGGCCACTATGGCTACACCTTC
CASSLTGHYGYTF